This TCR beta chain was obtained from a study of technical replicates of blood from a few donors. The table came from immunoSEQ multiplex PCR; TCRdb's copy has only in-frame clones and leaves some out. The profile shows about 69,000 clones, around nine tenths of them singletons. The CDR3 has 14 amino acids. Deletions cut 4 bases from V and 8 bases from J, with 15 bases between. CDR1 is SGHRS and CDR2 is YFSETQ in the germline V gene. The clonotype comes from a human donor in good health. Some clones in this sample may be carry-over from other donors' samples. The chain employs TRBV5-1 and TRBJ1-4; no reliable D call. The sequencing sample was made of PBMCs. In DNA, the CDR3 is TGCGCCAGCAGCCTCAAACGGGGAGGCGAAAAACTGTTTTTT. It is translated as CASSLKRGGEKLFF.